Given below is one T cell receptor beta chain in context. V lost 3 bases to trimming and J lost 6 bases, with 13 bases between them. The CDR3 spans 14 residues. The V gene's germline CDR1 is SGHTS and CDR2 YDEGEE. The sample comes from a study of blood T cell repertoires in COVID-19. Study information: Sites in the United States, Italy and Spain provided acute and convalescent COVID-19 samples. Nucleic acid was either cDNA or gDNA, and it came from T cells, B-cell-depleted T cells, or PBMCs.

Methods used by the authors: Amplification of reference gene primers provided the estimated nucleated cell counts. The assay was immunoSEQ multiplex PCR, and TCRdb's table has in-frame clones only and misses some. V, J and clone size were drawn from that table, and D and trimming were deduced from the DNA. The repertoire has roughly 220,000 clones, about 86% of them found once; the top ten carry 10%. Those enrolled in Seattle joined during active infection and were followed longitudinally afterward. The chain is built from TRBV5-8 and TRBJ2-1, with D possibly TRBD1 on 5 matching bases. The sequence derives from a woman aged 45 to 65 with COVID-19, enrolled during active disease. Material: peripheral blood. The CDR3 sequence is CASSSTTVVNEQFF. CDR3 in DNA: TGTGCCAGCAGCTCGACGACAGTCGTCAATGAGCAGTTCTTC.